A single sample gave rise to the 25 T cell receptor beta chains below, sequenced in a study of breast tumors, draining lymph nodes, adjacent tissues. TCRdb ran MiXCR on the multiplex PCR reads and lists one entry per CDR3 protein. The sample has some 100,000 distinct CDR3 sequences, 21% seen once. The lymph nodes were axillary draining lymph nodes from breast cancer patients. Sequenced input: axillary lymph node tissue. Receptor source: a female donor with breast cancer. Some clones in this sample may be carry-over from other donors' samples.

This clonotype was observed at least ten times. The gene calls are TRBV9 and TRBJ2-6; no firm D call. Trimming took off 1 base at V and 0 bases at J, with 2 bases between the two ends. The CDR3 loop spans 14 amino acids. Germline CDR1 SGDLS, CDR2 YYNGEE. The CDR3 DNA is TGTGCCAGCAGCGTAAACTCTGGGGCCAACGTCCTGACTTTC. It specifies CASSVNSGANVLTF.

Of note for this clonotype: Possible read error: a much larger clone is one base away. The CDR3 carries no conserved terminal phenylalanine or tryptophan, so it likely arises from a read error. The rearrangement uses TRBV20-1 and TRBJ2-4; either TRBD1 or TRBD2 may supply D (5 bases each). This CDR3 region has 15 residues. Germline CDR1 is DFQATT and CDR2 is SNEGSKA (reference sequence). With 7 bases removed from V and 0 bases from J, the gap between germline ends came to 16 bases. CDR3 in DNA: TGCAGTGGCCTTGCGAGGGGCACAGCCAAAAACATTCAGTACCTC. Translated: CSGLARGTAKNIQYL.

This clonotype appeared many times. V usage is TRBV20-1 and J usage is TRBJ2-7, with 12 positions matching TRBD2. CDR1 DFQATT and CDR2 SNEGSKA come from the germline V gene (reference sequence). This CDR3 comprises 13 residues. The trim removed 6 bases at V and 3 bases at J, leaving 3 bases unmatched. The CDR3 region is CSARLAGVYEQYF. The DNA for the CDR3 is TGCAGTGCCAGACTAGCGGGAGTCTACGAGCAGTACTTC.

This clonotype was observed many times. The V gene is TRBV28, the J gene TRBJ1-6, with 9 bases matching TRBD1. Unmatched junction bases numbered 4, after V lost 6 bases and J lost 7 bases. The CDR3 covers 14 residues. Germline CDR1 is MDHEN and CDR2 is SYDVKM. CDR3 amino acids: CASSRTGDNSPLHF. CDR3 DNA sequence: TGTGCCAGCAGCCGGACAGGGGACAATTCACCCCTCCACTTT.

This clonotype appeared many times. CDR3 in DNA: TGTGCCAGCAGTATGACTAGCGGGGGCGGGGAGCAGTACTTC. It translates to CASSMTSGGGEQYF. V and J are TRBV12-3 or TRBV12-4 and TRBJ2-7, with 12 nucleotides matching TRBD2. The V segment lost 5 bases and the J segment 7 bases; nucleotides outside the gene matches: 6. The CDR3 sequence is 14 residues long.

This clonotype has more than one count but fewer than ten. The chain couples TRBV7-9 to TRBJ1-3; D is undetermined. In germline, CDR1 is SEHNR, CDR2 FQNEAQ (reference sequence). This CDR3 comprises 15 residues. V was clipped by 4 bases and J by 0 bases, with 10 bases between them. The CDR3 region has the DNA TGTGCCAGCAGCTACGACAACGACTCTGGAAACACCATATATTTT. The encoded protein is CASSYDNDSGNTIYF.

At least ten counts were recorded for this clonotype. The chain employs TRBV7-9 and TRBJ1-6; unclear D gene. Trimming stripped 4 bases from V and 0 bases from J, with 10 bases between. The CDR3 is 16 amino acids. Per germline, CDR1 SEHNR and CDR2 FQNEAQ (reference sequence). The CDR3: CASSSSRSSYNSPLHF. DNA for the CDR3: TGTGCCAGCAGCTCGTCTCGGAGCTCCTATAATTCACCCCTCCACTTT.

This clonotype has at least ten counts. In nucleotides, the CDR3 is TGTGCCAGCAGCCAAGAAGGGGTTAGGCATGAGCAGTTCTTC. Amino acids: CASSQEGVRHEQFF. The rearrangement joins TRBV3-1 to TRBJ2-1, with a possible D match to TRBD1 (5 bases). This CDR3 spans 14 amino acids. V lost 0 bases and J 8 bases, leaving 11 bases between the germline ends. Germline-derived CDR1 and CDR2 are LGHDT and YNNKEL (reference sequence).

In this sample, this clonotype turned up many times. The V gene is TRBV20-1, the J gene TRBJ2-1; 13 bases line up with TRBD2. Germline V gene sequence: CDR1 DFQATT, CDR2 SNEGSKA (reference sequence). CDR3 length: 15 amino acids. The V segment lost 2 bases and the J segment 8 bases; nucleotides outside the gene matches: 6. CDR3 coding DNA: TGCAGTGCTAGATCACTAGCGGGAGGGCCTTATGAGCAGTTCTTC. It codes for CSARSLAGGPYEQFF.

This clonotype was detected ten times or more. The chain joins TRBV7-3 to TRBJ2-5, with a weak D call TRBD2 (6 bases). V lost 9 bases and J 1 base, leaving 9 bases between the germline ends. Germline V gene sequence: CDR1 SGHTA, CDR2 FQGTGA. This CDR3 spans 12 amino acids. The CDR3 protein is CARGLRQETQYF. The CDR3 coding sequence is TGTGCCAGGGGACTCCGCCAAGAGACCCAGTACTTC.

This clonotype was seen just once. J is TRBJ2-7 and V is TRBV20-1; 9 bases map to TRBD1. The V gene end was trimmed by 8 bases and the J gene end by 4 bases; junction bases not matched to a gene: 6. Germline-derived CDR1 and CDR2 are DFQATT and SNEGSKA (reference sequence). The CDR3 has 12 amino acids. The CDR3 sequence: CSSGTGTYEQYF. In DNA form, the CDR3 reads TGCAGTTCCGGGACAGGGACTTACGAGCAGTACTTC.

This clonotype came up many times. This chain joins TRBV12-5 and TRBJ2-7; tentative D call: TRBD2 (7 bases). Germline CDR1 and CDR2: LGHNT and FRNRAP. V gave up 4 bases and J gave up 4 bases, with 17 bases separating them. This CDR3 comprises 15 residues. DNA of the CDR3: TGTGCTAGTGGTTCCCCGGGGGGCGGGAGATACGAGCAGTACTTC. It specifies CASGSPGGGRYEQYF.

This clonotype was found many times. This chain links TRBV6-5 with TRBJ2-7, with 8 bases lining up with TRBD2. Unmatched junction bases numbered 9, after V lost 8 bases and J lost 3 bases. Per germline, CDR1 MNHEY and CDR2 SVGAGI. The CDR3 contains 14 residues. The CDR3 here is CASPAGTRYYEQYF. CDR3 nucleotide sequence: TGTGCCAGCCCTGCCGGGACTAGGTACTACGAGCAGTACTTC.

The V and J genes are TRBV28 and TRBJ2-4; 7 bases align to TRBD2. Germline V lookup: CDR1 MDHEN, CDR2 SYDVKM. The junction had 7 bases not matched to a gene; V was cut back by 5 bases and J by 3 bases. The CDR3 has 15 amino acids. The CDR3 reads CASSGGGGGKNIQYF. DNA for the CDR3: TGTGCCAGCAGTGGGGGTGGGGGGGGCAAAAACATTCAGTACTTC.

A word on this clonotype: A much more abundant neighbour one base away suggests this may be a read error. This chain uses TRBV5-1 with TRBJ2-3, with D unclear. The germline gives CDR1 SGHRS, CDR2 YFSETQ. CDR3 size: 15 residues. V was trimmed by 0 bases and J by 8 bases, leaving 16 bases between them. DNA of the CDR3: TGCGCCAGCAGCTTGGACAACCGAGTCGCAGTTACGCAGTATTTT. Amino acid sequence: CASSLDNRVAVTQYF. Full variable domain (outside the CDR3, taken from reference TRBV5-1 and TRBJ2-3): KAGVTQTPRYLIKTRGQQVTLSCSPISGHRSVSWYQQTPGQGLQFLFEYFSETQRNKGNFPGRFSGRQFSNSRSEMNVSTLELGDSALYLCASSLDNRVAVTQYFGPGTRLTVL.

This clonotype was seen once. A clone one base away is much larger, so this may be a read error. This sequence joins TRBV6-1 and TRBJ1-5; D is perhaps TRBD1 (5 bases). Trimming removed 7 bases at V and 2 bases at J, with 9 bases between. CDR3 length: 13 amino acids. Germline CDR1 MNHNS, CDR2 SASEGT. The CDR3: CASTGYGNQPQHF. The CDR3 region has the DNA TGTGCCAGCACAGGGTATGGCAATCAGCCCCAGCATTTT.

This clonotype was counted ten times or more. CDR3 sequence (DNA): TGTGCCAGCAGCTTCGGTACAGGGGCTAGCAATCAGCCCCAGCATTTT. It encodes CASSFGTGASNQPQHF. This sequence joins TRBV7-9 and TRBJ1-5; 7 bases align to TRBD1. The CDR3 extends over 16 amino acids. Germline V gene data show CDR1 as SEHNR and CDR2 as FQNEAQ (reference sequence). With 3 bases clipped from V and 0 bases from J, the junction kept 5 bases outside the gene matches. Together with reference TRBV7-9 and TRBJ1-5, the CDR3 gives the full variable domain: DTGVSQNPRHKITKRGQNVTFRCDPISEHNRLYWYRQTLGQGPEFLTYFQNEAQLEKSRLLSDRFSAERPKGSFSTLEIQRTEQGDSAMYLCASSFGTGASNQPQHFGDGTRLSIL.

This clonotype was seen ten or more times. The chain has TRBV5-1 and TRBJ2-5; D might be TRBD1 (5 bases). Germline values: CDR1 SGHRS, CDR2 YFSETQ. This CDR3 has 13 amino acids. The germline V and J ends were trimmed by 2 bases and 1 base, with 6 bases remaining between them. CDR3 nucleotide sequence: TGCGCCAGCAGCTTCCAGGGCCAAGAGACCCAGTACTTC. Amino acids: CASSFQGQETQYF.

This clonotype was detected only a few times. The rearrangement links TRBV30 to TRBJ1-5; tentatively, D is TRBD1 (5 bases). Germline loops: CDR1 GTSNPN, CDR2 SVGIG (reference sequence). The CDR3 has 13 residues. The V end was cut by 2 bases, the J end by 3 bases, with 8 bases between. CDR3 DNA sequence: TGTGCCTGGAGTCTACAGGACAATCAGCCCCAGCATTTT. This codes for CAWSLQDNQPQHF. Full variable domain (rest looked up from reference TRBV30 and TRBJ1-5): SQTIHQWPATLVQPVGSPLSLECTVEGTSNPNLYWYRQAAGRGLQLLFYSVGIGQISSEVPQNLSASRPQDRQFILSSKKLLLSDSGFYLCAWSLQDNQPQHFGDGTRLSIL.

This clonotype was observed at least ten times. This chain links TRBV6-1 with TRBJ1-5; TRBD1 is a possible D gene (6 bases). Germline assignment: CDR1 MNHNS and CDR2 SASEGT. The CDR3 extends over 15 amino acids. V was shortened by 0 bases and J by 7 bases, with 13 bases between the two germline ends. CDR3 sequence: CASSEAWQGSQPQHF. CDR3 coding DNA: TGTGCCAGCAGTGAAGCGTGGCAGGGGAGCCAGCCCCAGCATTTT.

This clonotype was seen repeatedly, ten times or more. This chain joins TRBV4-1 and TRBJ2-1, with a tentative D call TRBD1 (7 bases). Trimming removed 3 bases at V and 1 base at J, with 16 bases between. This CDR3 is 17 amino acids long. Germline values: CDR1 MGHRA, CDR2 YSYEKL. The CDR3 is CASSQGRTGGSYNEQFF. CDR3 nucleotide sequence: TGCGCCAGCAGCCAGGGGAGGACAGGTGGTTCCTACAATGAGCAGTTCTTC.

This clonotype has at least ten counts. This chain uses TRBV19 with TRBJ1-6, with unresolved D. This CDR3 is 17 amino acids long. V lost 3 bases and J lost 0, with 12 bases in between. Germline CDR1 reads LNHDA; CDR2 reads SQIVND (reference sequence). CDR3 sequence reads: CASSMETSSSYNSPLHF. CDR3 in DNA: TGTGCCAGTAGTATGGAGACATCCAGCTCCTATAATTCACCCCTCCACTTT.

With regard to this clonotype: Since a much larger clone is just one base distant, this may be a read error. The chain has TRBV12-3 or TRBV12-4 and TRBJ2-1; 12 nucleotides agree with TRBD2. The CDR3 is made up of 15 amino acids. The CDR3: CASSPGLAGLNERFF. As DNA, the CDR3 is TGTGCCAGCAGTCCGGGACTAGCGGGTCTCAATGAGCGGTTCTTC.

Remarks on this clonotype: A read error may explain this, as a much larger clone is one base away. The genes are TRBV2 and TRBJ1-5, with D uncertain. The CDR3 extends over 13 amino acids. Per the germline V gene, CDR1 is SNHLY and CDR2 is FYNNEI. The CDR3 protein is CVSSQGINQPQHF. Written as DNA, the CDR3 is TGTGTCAGCAGTCAAGGTATAAATCAGCCCCAGCATTTT.

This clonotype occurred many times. The CDR3 here is CSARFTRLTGGAYEQYF. The CDR3 bases are TGCAGTGCTAGATTCACCCGATTAACAGGGGGGGCATACGAGCAGTACTTC. The rearrangement joins TRBV20-1 to TRBJ2-7, with D possibly matching TRBD1 (8 bases). The germline CDR1 and CDR2 sequences are DFQATT and SNEGSKA (reference sequence). V was cut by 2 bases and J by 4 bases, with 24 bases left in between. There are 17 residues in the CDR3.